The T cell receptor beta chain under discussion was sequenced for a study of cytomegalovirus exposure and HLA in healthy donors. Findings and limits, study-wide: Rare TCR sequences predominated, though certain public TCRs were found in many donors. Confirmation was obtained in vitro that three CMV-associated chains are specific for CMV antigens.

Trimming removed 4 bases from V and 8 bases from J; junction bases left unmatched: 12. The CDR3 is 15 amino acids. The germline V gene has CDR1 SGHVS and CDR2 FNYEAQ. Generated by immunoSEQ multiplex PCR, the TCRdb table keeps only in-frame clones and is missing some. Among roughly 260,000 clones listed, 90% were seen once. Concerning this clone itself: Its antigen remains unidentified.

This chain connects TRBV7-6 to TRBJ1-2; 8 bases align to TRBD1. The sample consisted of PBMCs. This clonotype was sampled from a woman younger than 35 in good health and CMV-seronegative. In nucleotides, the CDR3 is TGTGCCAGCAGCTATAACCGGGACAGGCGGGGCGGCTACACCTTC. Residues: CASSYNRDRRGGYTF.